One and the same sample provided the 9 T cell receptor beta chains below, sequenced in a study of type 1 and type 2 diabetes patients. Genomic DNA was the PCR template. The TCR beta CDR3 region was amplified using 30 forward and 13 reverse primers. In TCRdb, the multiplex PCR reads were re-called with MiXCR into one record per CDR3 protein. The sample gives fewer than 300,000 distinct CDR3 sequences, around 47% of which show up once; approximately 14% is in the top ten. Sequencing was done on a sample of peripheral blood mononuclear cells (PBMCs). The receptors originated from a young man with type 2 diabetes.

This clonotype was recorded a few times. The chain combines TRBV7-2 with TRBJ1-2; 7 bases are a match to TRBD1. CDR1 SGHTA and CDR2 FQGNSA come from the germline V gene. V dropped 3 bases and J dropped 7; count of bases not matched to a gene: 11. The CDR3 sequence is 15 residues long. The CDR3 loop reads CASSLNRGGAGGYTF. The CDR3 DNA reads TGTGCCAGCAGCTTGAACCGAGGGGGCGCGGGTGGCTACACCTTC.

This clonotype was counted between two and nine times. The rearrangement uses TRBV14 and TRBJ2-1; a possible D gene is TRBD2 (5 bases). V was shortened by 1 base and J by 5 bases, with 18 bases between the two germline ends. The germline gives CDR1 SGHDN, CDR2 FVKESK. This CDR3 is 17 amino acids long. This chain's CDR3 is CASSQGRGQTLNNEQFF. The CDR3 nucleotides are TGTGCCAGCAGCCAAGGCCGCGGGCAGACCCTAAACAATGAGCAGTTCTTC.

A few counts support this clonotype. J is TRBJ1-6 and V is TRBV19, with 11 bases lining up with TRBD1. J was trimmed by 10 bases and V by 7 bases; bases with no gene match: 3. The CDR3 totals 13 residues. CDR1 LNHDA and CDR2 SQIVND come from the germline V gene (reference sequence). The CDR3 protein is CASMGQGVSPLHF. The DNA for the CDR3 is TGTGCCAGTATGGGACAGGGGGTATCACCCCTCCACTTT.

The V and J genes are TRBV20-1 and TRBJ2-7; 12 nucleotides match TRBD2. V dropped 0 bases and J dropped 3; count of bases not matched to a gene: 3. Germline loops: CDR1 DFQATT, CDR2 SNEGSKA (reference sequence). The CDR3 has 15 residues. This CDR3 reads CSARDGLAGIYEQYF. The CDR3 DNA sequence: TGCAGTGCTAGAGATGGACTAGCGGGAATCTACGAGCAGTACTTC.

The chain links TRBV2 to TRBJ1-5; no clear D. The germline gives CDR1 SNHLY, CDR2 FYNNEI. The ends were cut back, 5 bases at V and 0 bases at J, with 14 bases in the middle. The CDR3 has 16 amino acids. CDR3 in DNA: TGTGCCAGCAGTAGGGTAGGGAGTGGTAGCAATCAGCCCCAGCATTTT. Translation: CASSRVGSGSNQPQHF.

This CDR3 is CASSMGQNTGELFF. Here the CDR3 DNA reads TGTGCCAGTAGTATGGGACAGAACACCGGGGAGCTGTTTTTT. The rearrangement links TRBV19 to TRBJ2-2, with D perhaps matching TRBD1 (6 bases). The CDR3 has 14 amino acids. CDR1 and CDR2 from the germline V gene are LNHDA and SQIVND (reference sequence). V dropped 3 bases and J dropped 1 base, with 6 bases sitting between them.

The chain joins TRBV12-5 to TRBJ2-7; 8 positions agree with TRBD1. The CDR3 covers 16 residues. CDR1 is LGHNT and CDR2 is FRNRAP in the germline V gene. Losses at the gene ends were 6 bases for V and 6 bases for J; bases not matched to a gene: 16. The chain's CDR3 is CASGPTWTGRVGEQYF. As DNA, the CDR3 is TGTGCTAGTGGGCCTACCTGGACAGGGAGAGTCGGCGAGCAGTACTTC.

This clonotype was seen more than once but under ten times. V and J are TRBV7-9 and TRBJ2-3; D gene unclear. Germline-derived CDR1 and CDR2 are SEHNR and FQNEAQ (reference sequence). This CDR3 has 18 amino acids. The V end lost 6 bases, the J end lost 0 bases, and 22 bases lay between the germline ends. The CDR3 loop reads CASRTQEGQPQSTDTQYF. CDR3 in DNA: TGTGCCAGCAGAACCCAGGAAGGGCAACCCCAAAGCACAGATACGCAGTATTTT.

This clonotype was seen a handful of times. This chain links TRBV10-1 with TRBJ2-1; 7 bases map to TRBD2. Germline loops: CDR1 WNHNN, CDR2 SYGVQD (reference sequence). This CDR3 has 14 residues. J was trimmed by 6 bases and V by 7 bases; bases with no gene match: 9. CDR3 coding DNA: TGCGCCAGCATCGAGGCAGGGAGGGGCAATGAGCAGTTCTTC. This translates into CASIEAGRGNEQFF.